These 17 T cell receptor beta chains originate from one sample sequenced in a study of T cell repertoires in cytomegalovirus infection. TCRdb re-derived calls from the reads in MiXCR, one entry per CDR3 protein. The sample holds about 920,000 distinct CDR3 sequences; roughly a third are singletons and the top ten take 13%. No cognate antigen is known for these TCRs. The material sequenced was cultured CD8+ T cells from PBMCs, taken from culture after CMV antigen stimulation. The receptors originated from a human donor in good health (CMV status not recorded). Some clones in this sample may be carry-over from other donors' samples.

The rearrangement uses TRBV6-2 or TRBV6-3 and TRBJ1-2, with 7 nucleotides matching TRBD1. The junction had 18 bases not matched to a gene; V was cut back by 10 bases and J by 4 bases. From germline, CDR1 is MNHEY and CDR2 SVGEGT. CDR3 length: 16 residues. As DNA, the CDR3 is TGTGCCATCTCACCGCGTCGACAGGGTGCCTCCTATGGCTACACCTTC. It codes for CAISPRRQGASYGYTF.

This clonotype was counted between two and nine times. The chain is built from TRBV12-3 or TRBV12-4 and TRBJ2-5; D gene unclear. The V end was cut by 8 bases, the J end by 2 bases, with 15 bases between. CDR3 length: 14 residues. The CDR3 sequence: CASQIGFGQETQYF. The CDR3 nucleotides read TGTGCCAGCCAAATTGGGTTTGGGCAAGAGACCCAGTACTTC.

The chain is built from TRBV27 and TRBJ2-7; D possibly corresponds to TRBD2 (5 bases). Germline V gene data show CDR1 as MNHEY and CDR2 as SMNVEV (reference sequence). V was cut by 6 bases and J by 2 bases, with 11 bases left in between. CDR3 length equals 13 residues. The CDR3 DNA follows: TGTGCCAGCAGCCCACTAGGGCCCTACGAGCAGTACGTC. This sequence encodes CASSPLGPYEQYV.

J is TRBJ2-2 and V is TRBV6-2 or TRBV6-3; perhaps TRBD2 as D (6 bases). Germline V gene sequence: CDR1 MNHEY, CDR2 SVGEGT. The CDR3 extends over 14 amino acids. V lost 8 bases and J lost 0, with 10 bases in between. The CDR3, as DNA: TGTGCCAGCTGGAGGGGTACGAACACCGGGGAGCTGTTTTTT. Protein product: CASWRGTNTGELFF.

The chain has TRBV7-3 and TRBJ2-5; tentatively, D is TRBD2 (6 bases). V lost 1 base and J 2 bases, leaving 11 bases between the germline ends. This CDR3 contains 15 residues. CDR1 is SGHTA and CDR2 is FQGTGA in the germline V gene. This CDR3 is CASSLKFGGQETQYF. The CDR3 bases are TGTGCCAGCAGCTTAAAGTTTGGGGGGCAAGAGACCCAGTACTTC.

V is TRBV19 and J is TRBJ1-2; 7 bases are shared with TRBD1. Germline values: CDR1 LNHDA, CDR2 SQIVND (reference sequence). The V and J ends lost 5 bases and 2 bases, in that order; junction bases with no gene match: 11. The CDR3 loop spans 16 amino acids. CDR3 residues: CASSPPGTVNNYGYTF. Written as DNA, the CDR3 is TGTGCCAGTAGTCCCCCCGGGACAGTTAACAACTATGGCTACACCTTC.

This clonotype has at least ten counts. The CDR3 here is CASSPWISSYEQYF. For the CDR3, the DNA is TGCGCCAGCAGCCCCTGGATCAGTTCCTACGAGCAGTACTTC. The genes are TRBV4-1 and TRBJ2-7; D is unclear. This CDR3 has 14 residues. Germline-derived CDR1 and CDR2 are MGHRA and YSYEKL. With 4 bases removed from V and 1 base from J, the gap between germline ends came to 11 bases.

This rearrangement joins TRBV6-6 to TRBJ1-4, with D maybe TRBD1 (5 bases). The germline V and J ends were trimmed by 8 bases and 8 bases, with 21 bases remaining between them. This CDR3 comprises 15 residues. The germline CDR1 and CDR2 sequences are MNHNY and SVGAGI (reference sequence). The CDR3 DNA sequence: TGTGCCAGCTTTGCCCAAGCAGGGACGAAGGAAAAACTGTTTTTT. Translated, it gives CASFAQAGTKEKLFF.

This clonotype was seen a few times. The gene calls are TRBV12-3 or TRBV12-4 and TRBJ2-3; perhaps D is TRBD1 or TRBD2 (5 bases each). This CDR3 contains 16 residues. V lost 7 bases to trimming and J lost 0 bases, with 17 bases between them. CDR3 loop: CASNFGTDTSTDTQYF. CDR3 in DNA: TGTGCCAGCAACTTCGGGACGGACACTAGCACAGATACGCAGTATTTT.

In its sample, this clonotype was seen a few times. The V call is TRBV19, the J call TRBJ1-5; D not certain. Germline V CDR1 and CDR2: LNHDA, SQIVND (reference sequence). Deletions cut 2 bases from V and 2 bases from J, with 16 bases between. The CDR3 is made up of 17 amino acids. The CDR3 DNA is TGTGCCAGTAGTATACCCATTGTCGACACAGGCAATCAGCCCCAGCATTTT. It specifies CASSIPIVDTGNQPQHF.

In its sample, this clonotype was seen a few times. The chain recombines TRBV2 with TRBJ2-7; possibly TRBD1 for D (5 bases). CDR1 and CDR2 (germline): SNHLY, FYNNEI. This CDR3 region has 12 residues. Trimming cost V 8 bases and J 6 bases, with 14 bases left between them. In DNA form, the CDR3 reads TGTGCCAGCGGCAGGGAATTCGGCGAGCAGTACTTC. Encoded protein: CASGREFGEQYF.

The chain couples TRBV28 to TRBJ1-5, with D possibly TRBD1 on 6 matching bases. V dropped 6 bases and J dropped 7 bases, with 19 bases sitting between them. The germline CDR1 and CDR2 sequences are MDHEN and SYDVKM. The CDR3 runs 15 residues. Written as DNA, the CDR3 is TGTGCCAGCAGCTCTCCAAAACAGGGTGGACAGCCCCAGCATTTT. Translation: CASSSPKQGGQPQHF.

This clonotype came up a few times. The chain recombines TRBV11-2 with TRBJ2-1; TRBD2 matches at 9 bases. The germline CDR1 and CDR2 sequences are SGHAT and FQNNGV. This CDR3 has 18 amino acids. Trimming took 1 base from V and 2 from J; bases not matched to a gene: 9. CDR3 sequence: CASSLVAGGLPTYNEQFF. DNA for the CDR3: TGTGCCAGCAGCTTAGTGGCGGGGGGGCTACCGACCTACAATGAGCAGTTCTTC.

V usage is TRBV4-1 and J usage is TRBJ2-2, with TRBD1 matching over 7 bases. V was pared by 1 base and J by 0 bases, with 5 bases of the junction left unmatched. From germline, CDR1 is MGHRA and CDR2 YSYEKL. This CDR3 has 17 residues. The CDR3 coding sequence is TGCGCCAGCAGCCAAGGACCCGGGACAGCGAACACCGGGGAGCTGTTTTTT. Encoded protein: CASSQGPGTANTGELFF.

The V and J genes are TRBV19 and TRBJ1-2, with D perhaps TRBD1 (6 bases). Trimming pared 8 bases from V and 4 bases from J, leaving 20 bases between. This CDR3 spans 15 amino acids. Germline-derived CDR1 and CDR2 are LNHDA and SQIVND (reference sequence). CDR3: CASRPERTDLYGYTF. CDR3 sequence (DNA): TGTGCCAGTCGCCCCGAAAGGACAGACCTCTATGGCTACACCTTC.

The chain is built from TRBV7-6 and TRBJ1-1, with a tentative D call TRBD1 (5 bases). Deletions cut 5 bases from V and 11 bases from J, with 18 bases between. Germline V gives CDR1 SGHVS, CDR2 FNYEAQ. The CDR3 has 13 amino acids. This CDR3 reads CASSRRWDLGAFF. The CDR3, as DNA: TGTGCCAGCAGCCGACGGTGGGACCTTGGGGCTTTCTTT.

In this sample, this clonotype turned up a few times. This rearrangement joins TRBV6-1 to TRBJ2-7; tentatively, D is TRBD1 (5 bases). CDR3 length: 15 residues. Between the trimmed V and J ends, which lost 1 base and 4 bases, there was a span of 14 bases. CDR1 and CDR2 (germline): MNHNS, SASEGT. In nucleotides, the CDR3 is TGTGCCAGCAGTGAAGACAGGTTGAGTGTGTACGAGCAGTACTTC. Translation: CASSEDRLSVYEQYF.